This T cell receptor beta chain came from a study of cytomegalovirus exposure and HLA in healthy donors. Overall study findings and caveats: A further, later analysis showed that HLA-associated TCR beta chains (compared with equally common others) were more clonally expanded. TCR beta V- and J-gene trimming, according to a later analysis, was linked to a missense DCLRE1C variant.

This clone was seen a single time. What it recognizes is unknown. It was with 60 Vbeta and 13 Jbeta primers that the PCR ran. The table came from immunoSEQ multiplex PCR; TCRdb's copy has only in-frame clones and leaves some out. This sample has about 150,000 clones; around 80% occur once, and the top ten carry 5.5% to 6%. The TCR originated in a man aged 30 to 39 in good health and CMV-seropositive. The sample comprised PBMCs.

The CDR3 DNA reads as TGTGCCTCTCGGGTAGCGGGAGGCGAGCAGTACTTC. Translating gives CASRVAGGEQYF. The V and J genes are TRBV30 and TRBJ2-5; 10 nucleotides match TRBD2. TRBJ2-7 matches the DNA end more closely, so the J call is doubtful. CDR3 length: 12 amino acids. Germline V gene data show CDR1 as GTSNPN and CDR2 as SVGIG (reference sequence).